The 19 T cell receptor beta chains below were found in one sample sequenced in a study of OX40 agonist ivuxolimab in advanced cancers. The assay was immunoSEQ multiplex PCR, and TCRdb's table has in-frame clones only and misses some. The table shows around 50,000 clones, with less than 85% occurring only once. The specimen comprised CD4+ or CD8+ T cells sorted from blood, sampled in a trial of the OX40 agonist ivuxolimab. The receptor set was obtained from an adult with an advanced solid tumor such as melanoma, head and neck, liver or kidney cancer.

The chain employs TRBV7-2 and TRBJ2-5, with 8 nucleotides matching TRBD1. The junction had 10 bases not matched to a gene; V was cut back by 5 bases and J by 5 bases. This CDR3 spans 15 amino acids. Germline CDR1 is SGHTA and CDR2 is FQGNSA. CDR3 protein: CASSLGQGSKETQYF. CDR3 in DNA: TGTGCCAGCAGCCTCGGACAGGGTTCAAAGGAGACCCAGTACTTC. Full variable domain (remainder filled in from reference TRBV7-2 and TRBJ2-5): GAGVSQSPSNKVTEKGKDVELRCDPISGHTALYWYRQSLGQGLEFLIYFQGNSAPDKSGLPSDRFSAERTGGSVSTLTIQRTQQEDSAVYLCASSLGQGSKETQYFGPGTRLLVL.

The chain combines TRBV9 with TRBJ2-5; D may be TRBD2 (5 bases). Germline CDR1 SGDLS, CDR2 YYNGEE. Between the trimmed V and J ends, which lost 0 bases and 5 bases, there was a span of 14 bases. The CDR3 consists of 15 residues. The CDR3 sequence: CASSVGDRGMETQYF. CDR3 sequence (DNA): TGTGCCAGCAGCGTAGGTGACCGGGGTATGGAGACCCAGTACTTC.

The rearrangement uses TRBV18 and TRBJ2-6; TRBD1 aligns across 7 bases. Losses at the gene ends were 3 bases for V and 1 base for J; bases not matched to a gene: 6. The CDR3 is 17 residues long. Germline V gene data show CDR1 as KGHSH and CDR2 as LQKENI. The CDR3 region is CASSPRTGKSGANVLTF. The CDR3 DNA is TGTGCCAGCTCACCCCGGACAGGAAAGTCTGGGGCCAACGTCCTGACTTTC.

The chain uses TRBV6-5 and TRBJ1-3; D is unresolved. Looked up from germline, CDR1 is MNHEY and CDR2 is SVGAGI. The CDR3 is 14 residues long. The V end lost 10 bases, the J end lost 4 bases, and 17 bases lay between the germline ends. CDR3 protein: CATRRGSAGNTIYF. In DNA form, the CDR3 reads TGTGCCACCAGGCGGGGATCCGCGGGAAACACCATATATTTT.

This chain links TRBV5-6 with TRBJ2-7, with no clear D. This CDR3 is 14 amino acids long. V lost 4 bases, J lost 2 bases, and 13 bases lay in between. Germline V gene data show CDR1 as SGHDT and CDR2 as YYEEEE. The CDR3 sequence: CASSPRGLAYEQYF. The CDR3 coding sequence is TGTGCCAGCAGCCCCCGTGGGCTTGCCTACGAGCAGTACTTC.

The chain carries TRBV5-1 and TRBJ1-6; 7 nucleotides match TRBD1. CDR3 length: 13 amino acids. Germline V gene lookup returns CDR1 SGHRS and CDR2 YFSETQ. V gave up 8 bases and J gave up 6 bases; unmatched junction bases: 5. As DNA, the CDR3 is TGCGCCAGTCGGGACAGCTTTAATTCACCCCTCCACTTT. Protein product: CASRDSFNSPLHF.

As concerns this clone: Germline and junction disagree at one end, which may indicate a read error. The chain is built from TRBV30 and TRBJ2-7; weak D call: TRBD2 (6 bases). Germline CDR1 and CDR2: GTSNPN and SVGIG (reference sequence). The CDR3 runs to 11 residues. For the CDR3, the DNA is TGTGCCTGGAGTGGGAACGGGGGTGTTGCCTTC. Its protein is CAWSGNGGVAF. The full variable domain, in which reference TRBV30 and TRBJ2-7 provide the parts outside the CDR3, is SQTIHQWPATLVQPVGSPLSLECTVEGTSNPNLYWYRQAAGRGLQLLFYSVGIGQISSEVPQNLSASRPQDRQFILSSKKLLLSDSGFYLCAWSGNGGVAFGPGTRLTVT.

This clone was recorded once. The genes are TRBV30 and TRBJ2-1, with TRBD2 identical over 10 bases. Germline V lookup: CDR1 GTSNPN, CDR2 SVGIG (reference sequence). The CDR3 sequence is 15 residues long. CDR3 in amino acids: CGSEGTSGNFKEQFF. CDR3 DNA: TGTGGGTCTGAGGGCACTAGCGGGAATTTTAAGGAGCAGTTCTTC.

The chain carries TRBV2 and TRBJ2-1; 9 nucleotides align to TRBD2. Germline V gene sequence: CDR1 SNHLY, CDR2 FYNNEI. The CDR3 extends over 14 amino acids. V lost 7 bases, J lost 4 bases, and 5 bases stayed unmatched. Here the CDR3 reads CASMAGGRYNEQFF. CDR3 bases: TGTGCCAGCATGGCGGGAGGGAGATACAATGAGCAGTTCTTC.

This clone was seen a few times. The J gene is TRBJ2-7, the V gene TRBV6-4; D is uncertain. The ends were cut back, 9 bases at V and 3 bases at J, with 3 bases in the middle. From germline, CDR1 is MRHNA and CDR2 SNTAGT. The CDR3 runs 9 residues. CDR3 sequence: CARDYEQYF. In nucleotides, the CDR3 is TGTGCCAGGGACTACGAGCAGTACTTC.

This clone occurred once. The rearrangement joins TRBV7-2 to TRBJ2-5; TRBD1 matches 9 bases. The germline CDR1 and CDR2 sequences are SGHTA and FQGNSA. The CDR3 consists of 15 residues. J lost 1 base, V lost 4 bases, and 4 bases had no gene match. The CDR3 spells CASSSGQGSQETQYF. CDR3 bases: TGTGCCAGCAGCTCGGGACAGGGAAGCCAAGAGACCCAGTACTTC.

The rearrangement links TRBV9 to TRBJ1-6; no clear D. CDR3 length equals 12 residues. V was pared by 3 bases and J by 9 bases, with 7 bases between. Germline V lookup: CDR1 SGDLS, CDR2 YYNGEE. CDR3 sequence: CASSGSGSPLHF. CDR3 DNA: TGTGCCAGCAGCGGCTCGGGTTCACCCCTCCACTTT.

V gene TRBV4-2 combines with J gene TRBJ2-2; D possibly matches TRBD1 or TRBD2 (6 bases each). CDR3 length: 16 amino acids. Trimming cost V 0 bases and J 5 bases, with 13 bases left between them. Germline V CDR1 and CDR2: LGHNA, YNFKEQ. The CDR3 bases are TGTGCCAGCAGCCAAGAAGGGGGGACTTGGACCGGGGAGCTGTTTTTT. Amino acid sequence: CASSQEGGTWTGELFF.

The CDR3 bases are TGTGCCAGCAGTGTCAGGGGTCCCAACACCGGGGAGCTGTTTTTT. The encoded protein is CASSVRGPNTGELFF. The V and J genes are TRBV2 and TRBJ2-2; possibly TRBD1 for D (6 bases). The CDR3 has 15 amino acids. Germline CDR1 and CDR2: SNHLY and FYNNEI. V lost 4 bases and J 2 bases, leaving 11 bases between the germline ends.

This sequence joins TRBV4-3 and TRBJ2-7, with 9 bases aligning to TRBD1. Germline CDR1 is LGHNA and CDR2 is YSLEER. This CDR3 comprises 18 residues. After removal of 0 bases from V and 3 bases from J, the junction contained 12 bases not matched to a gene. This CDR3 reads CASSQDYSVQGAIYEQYF. CDR3 nucleotides: TGCGCCAGCAGCCAAGATTATTCGGTACAGGGGGCTATCTACGAGCAGTACTTC.

This clone was counted a single time. The rearrangement uses TRBV11-2 and TRBJ2-2, with D uncertain. This CDR3 has 15 residues. CDR1 is SGHAT, CDR2 FQNNGV, per germline. The germline V and J ends were trimmed by 1 base and 1 base, with 7 bases remaining between them. The CDR3 coding sequence is TGTGCCAGCAGCTTAGTAACCGGGAACACCGGGGAGCTGTTTTTT. Its translation is CASSLVTGNTGELFF.

The chain links TRBV6-5 to TRBJ1-1; D gene uncertain. The V gene lost 6 bases and the J gene lost 1 base, with 15 bases spanning the gap. Germline CDR1 MNHEY, CDR2 SVGAGI. The CDR3 spans 15 residues. CDR3 nucleotides: TGTGCCAGCAGCCGAAAACCCCTACAGAACACTGAAGCTTTCTTT. Translation gives CASSRKPLQNTEAFF.

V gene TRBV19 combines with J gene TRBJ2-5, with 13 bases fitting TRBD2. The CDR3 loop spans 15 amino acids. The V and J ends lost 7 bases and 4 bases, in that order; junction bases with no gene match: 6. Looked up from germline, CDR1 is LNHDA and CDR2 is SQIVND (reference sequence). The CDR3 sequence: CASKRTSGRVETQYF. DNA for the CDR3: TGTGCCAGTAAAAGGACTAGCGGGAGAGTAGAGACCCAGTACTTC.

The chain joins TRBV11-2 to TRBJ2-7, with D possibly being TRBD2 (5 bases). The CDR3 spans 16 residues. Germline CDR1 is SGHAT and CDR2 is FQNNGV. Trimming removed 2 bases at V and 2 bases at J, with 16 bases between. In DNA, the CDR3 is TGTGCCAGCAGCTTACTAAGGCGAGCGGAACCCTACGAGCAGTACTTC. Protein: CASSLLRRAEPYEQYF.